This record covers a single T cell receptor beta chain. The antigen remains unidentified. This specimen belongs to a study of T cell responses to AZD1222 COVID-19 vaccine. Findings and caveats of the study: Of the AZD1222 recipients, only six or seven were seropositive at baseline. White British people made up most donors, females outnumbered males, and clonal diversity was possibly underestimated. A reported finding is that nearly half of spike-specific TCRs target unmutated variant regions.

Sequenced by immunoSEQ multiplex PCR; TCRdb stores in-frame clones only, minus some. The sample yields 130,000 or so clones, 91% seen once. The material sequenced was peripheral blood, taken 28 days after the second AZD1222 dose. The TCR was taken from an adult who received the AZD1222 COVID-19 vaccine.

This CDR3 reads CASSLLSAHEQYV. The CDR3 DNA sequence: TGTGCCAGCAGCTTACTCTCCGCGCACGAGCAGTACGTC. The genes are TRBV7-2 and TRBJ2-7; D unresolved. CDR3 length: 13 amino acids. Deletions cut 2 bases from V and 5 bases from J, with 10 bases between. The germline CDR1 and CDR2 sequences are SGHTA and FQGNSA.